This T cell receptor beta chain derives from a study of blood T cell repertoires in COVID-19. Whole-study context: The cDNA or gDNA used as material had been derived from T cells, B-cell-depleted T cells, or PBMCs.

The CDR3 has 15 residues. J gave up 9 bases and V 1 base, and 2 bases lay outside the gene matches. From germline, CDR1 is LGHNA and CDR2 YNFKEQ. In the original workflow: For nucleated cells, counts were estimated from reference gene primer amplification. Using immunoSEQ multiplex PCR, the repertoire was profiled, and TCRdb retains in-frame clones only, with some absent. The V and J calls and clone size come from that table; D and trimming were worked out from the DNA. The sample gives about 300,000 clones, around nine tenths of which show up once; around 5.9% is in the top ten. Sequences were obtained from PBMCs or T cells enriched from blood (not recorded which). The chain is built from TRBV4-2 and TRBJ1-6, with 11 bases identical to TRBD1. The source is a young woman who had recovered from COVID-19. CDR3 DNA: TGTGCCAGCAGCCAAGGGGGGACAGGGGGTTCACCCCTCCACTTT. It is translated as CASSQGGTGGSPLHF.